This entry is about one TCR beta chain. Here immunoSEQ multiplex PCR was the method, and the copy in TCRdb shows in-frame clones only, minus some. Of a few hundred thousand clones listed, 90% are singletons. Treatment denoted: 15 to 20 received Ad26.COV2.S at low or high dose, single or two shots; about 5 received placebo; per-sample allocation not given. Collection of the samples took place on day 63 after the first injection of vaccine or placebo. The CDR3 totals 14 residues. Looked up from germline, CDR1 is SGDLS and CDR2 is YYNGEE. The V end was cut by 3 bases, the J end by 2 bases, with 11 bases between. This entry belongs to a study of Ad26.COV2.S vaccination and SARS-CoV-2 variants. As for the study in general: Participants got Ad26.COV2.S intramuscularly, once or twice 56 days apart.

This specimen consisted of peripheral blood, obtained in a trial of Ad26.COV2.S vaccine versus placebo. This TCR came from a person between 18 and 65 years old who received the Ad26.COV2.S COVID-19 vaccine or a placebo. This chain uses TRBV9 with TRBJ1-1; TRBD1 is a possible D gene (6 bases). Here the CDR3 reads CASSGMGQNTEAFF. In DNA form, the CDR3 reads TGTGCCAGCAGCGGGATGGGACAAAACACTGAAGCTTTCTTT.